Below, 23 T cell receptor beta chains from the same sample are listed, as sequenced in a study of blood T cell repertoires in COVID-19. The table came from immunoSEQ multiplex PCR; TCRdb's copy has only in-frame clones and leaves some out. The sample contains about 330,000 clones, around 86% of which appear only once. The specimen was PBMCs or T cells enriched from blood (not recorded which). The receptors were gathered from a woman under 30 who had recovered from COVID-19.

This clone was detected only a few times. This rearrangement joins TRBV6-1 to TRBJ1-2; no firm D call. The V end lost 2 bases, the J end lost 0 bases, and 10 bases lay between the germline ends. This CDR3 contains 15 residues. Germline CDR1 and CDR2: MNHNS and SASEGT. The CDR3 DNA sequence: TGTGCCAGCAGTGAATCTACGGTCGCTAACTATGGCTACACCTTC. Its protein is CASSESTVANYGYTF.

The V and J genes are TRBV10-3 and TRBJ2-5; D gene ambiguous. The germline gives CDR1 ENHRY, CDR2 SYGVKD. The V end lost 3 bases, the J end lost 0 bases, and 2 bases lay between the germline ends. The CDR3 has 12 residues. CDR3 region: CAISDNQETQYF. CDR3 nucleotide sequence: TGTGCCATCAGTGACAACCAAGAGACCCAGTACTTC.

The chain recombines TRBV5-1 with TRBJ1-4, with 7 bases that match TRBD1. The germline gives CDR1 SGHRS, CDR2 YFSETQ. Germline trimming cut 4 bases from V and 4 bases from J; bases unmatched to any gene: 7. The CDR3 is made up of 15 amino acids. The CDR3 region is CASSIGQDSNEKLFF. The CDR3 coding sequence is TGCGCCAGCAGCATAGGACAGGACAGTAATGAAAAACTGTTTTTT.

The chain recombines TRBV6-5 with TRBJ1-5; D is ambiguous. Trimming took off 0 bases at V and 7 bases at J, with 13 bases between the two ends. This CDR3 has 15 residues. Per the germline V gene, CDR1 is MNHEY and CDR2 is SVGAGI. The CDR3 DNA sequence: TGTGCCAGCAGTTACTCTTCAAACTACCGCCAGCCCCAGCATTTT. It specifies CASSYSSNYRQPQHF.

This clone was counted between two and nine times. The chain employs TRBV19 and TRBJ2-1, with TRBD2 identical over 12 bases. J gave up 8 bases and V 6 bases, and 8 bases lay outside the gene matches. Germline V CDR1 and CDR2: LNHDA, SQIVND (reference sequence). The CDR3 is 15 residues long. Written as DNA, the CDR3 is TGTGCCAGTAGGGCGACTAGCGGGAGTGGCGATGAGCAGTTCTTC. This sequence encodes CASRATSGSGDEQFF.

This clone was seen only once. The V gene is TRBV11-2, the J gene TRBJ1-1; the match to TRBD1 covers 7 bases. Germline V gene data show CDR1 as SGHAT and CDR2 as FQNNGV. CDR3 length equals 14 residues. V lost 3 bases, J lost 5 bases, and 6 bases stayed unmatched. CDR3 sequence (DNA): TGTGCCAGCAGCTTTGACAGGGCCGGGACTGAAGCTTTCTTT. Protein product: CASSFDRAGTEAFF.

This clone appeared once. The chain recombines TRBV5-6 with TRBJ1-1; 9 nucleotides agree with TRBD1. Looked up from germline, CDR1 is SGHDT and CDR2 is YYEEEE. The ends lost 4 bases at V and 4 bases at J; junction bases unmatched: 5. The CDR3 spans 14 residues. CDR3 sequence: CASSLGQGTTEAFF. CDR3 coding DNA: TGTGCCAGCAGCCTAGGACAGGGGACCACTGAAGCTTTCTTT.

In this sample, this clone turned up once. The rearrangement links TRBV5-1 to TRBJ2-4, with a possible D match to TRBD1 (6 bases). The germline V and J ends were trimmed by 5 bases and 1 base, with 16 bases remaining between them. Per the germline V gene, CDR1 is SGHRS and CDR2 is YFSETQ. The CDR3 runs to 16 residues. CDR3 sequence reads: CASRSGTFSAKNIQYF. Written as DNA, the CDR3 is TGCGCCAGCAGATCCGGGACATTTTCCGCCAAAAACATTCAGTACTTC.

This clone was picked up a small number of times. DNA for the CDR3: TGTGCCAGCAGCTCCCGACAGAACACTGAAGCTTTCTTT. Its protein product is CASSSRQNTEAFF. The V and J genes are TRBV9 and TRBJ1-1, with D unclear. The CDR3 spans 13 residues. Looked up from germline, CDR1 is SGDLS and CDR2 is YYNGEE. Trimming took off 4 bases at V and 1 base at J, with 8 bases between the two ends.

V and J are TRBV4-1 and TRBJ2-2, with 10 bases fitting TRBD2. The germline V gene encodes CDR1 MGHRA and CDR2 YSYEKL. The CDR3 is made up of 16 amino acids. The V gene end was trimmed by 6 bases and the J gene end by 7 bases; junction bases not matched to a gene: 11. CDR3 DNA sequence: TGCGCCAGCAGAGTCTCTAGCGGGGGTTCAGGCGGGGAGCTGTTTTTT. Translated: CASRVSSGGSGGELFF.

The rearrangement links TRBV3-1 (or the pseudogene TRBV3-2) to TRBJ1-1; D is unresolved. CDR1 and CDR2 (germline): LGHDT, YNNKEL (reference sequence). V was shortened by 1 base and J by 9 bases, with 3 bases between the two germline ends. The CDR3 spans 10 residues. The CDR3 protein is CASSQVKAFF. The CDR3 DNA reads as TGTGCCAGCAGCCAAGTAAAAGCTTTCTTT.

The chain has TRBV24-1 and TRBJ2-1, with 10 bases identical to TRBD1. The junction had 0 bases not matched to a gene; V was cut back by 5 bases and J by 6 bases. The CDR3 has 13 residues. Germline V lookup: CDR1 KGHDR, CDR2 SFDVKD. CDR3 in DNA: TGTGCCACCAGTGGGGACAGGGGCAATGAGCAGTTCTTC. Protein: CATSGDRGNEQFF.

V usage is TRBV12-3 or TRBV12-4 and J usage is TRBJ1-1, with 7 bases identical to TRBD1. This CDR3 has 13 residues. Trimming took 1 base from V and 7 from J; bases not matched to a gene: 3. CDR3 bases: TGTGCCAGCAGTTTAGAGAGGGACAGTGAAGCTTTCTTT. Encoded protein: CASSLERDSEAFF.

This chain uses TRBV24-1 with TRBJ2-1; unclear D gene. CDR3 length equals 12 residues. The V end was cut by 1 base, the J end by 12 bases, with 9 bases between. CDR1 KGHDR and CDR2 SFDVKD come from the germline V gene. The CDR3 loop is CATSDFGSRQFF. The CDR3 DNA reads TGTGCCACCAGTGATTTCGGGTCCCGGCAGTTCTTC.

The table lists this clone with a count of one. The chain carries TRBV14 and TRBJ2-7; no definite D call. Trimming shortened V by 1 base and J by 4 bases, and 8 bases separated the two germline ends. Germline loops: CDR1 SGHDN, CDR2 FVKESK. CDR3 length: 13 residues. CDR3 DNA: TGTGCCAGCAGCCAAGGTTGGCCTTACGAGCAGTACTTC. Protein sequence: CASSQGWPYEQYF.

V gene TRBV28 combines with J gene TRBJ1-1, with TRBD1 as a possible D gene (6 bases). The germline V gene encodes CDR1 MDHEN and CDR2 SYDVKM. The CDR3 totals 15 residues. V was pared by 3 bases and J by 6 bases, with 17 bases between. The CDR3 loop is CASSLPYSGQPEAFF. In DNA, the CDR3 is TGTGCCAGCAGTTTGCCCTACTCAGGACAGCCTGAAGCTTTCTTT. Together with reference TRBV28 and TRBJ1-1, the CDR3 gives the full variable domain: DVKVTQSSRYLVKRTGEKVFLECVQDMDHENMFWYRQDPGLGLRLIYFSYDVKMKEKGDIPEGYSVSREKKERFSLILESASTNQTSMYLCASSLPYSGQPEAFFGQGTRLTVV.

The chain joins TRBV5-1 to TRBJ1-4; no firm D call. Trimming took off 4 bases at V and 2 bases at J, with 9 bases between the two ends. Per the germline V gene, CDR1 is SGHRS and CDR2 is YFSETQ. The CDR3 spans 14 residues. CDR3 loop: CASSLVPTNEKLFF. DNA for the CDR3: TGCGCCAGCAGCCTGGTTCCGACTAATGAAAAACTGTTTTTT.

J is TRBJ2-5 and V is TRBV5-1; D possibly corresponds to TRBD1 (5 bases). Germline CDR1 and CDR2: SGHRS and YFSETQ. Trimming stripped 4 bases from V and 5 bases from J, with 15 bases between. This CDR3 is 14 amino acids long. The CDR3 sequence is CASSPDTGKETQYF. CDR3 in DNA: TGCGCCAGCAGCCCCGATACAGGAAAGGAGACCCAGTACTTC.

V is TRBV7-6 and J is TRBJ2-5; weak D call: TRBD1 (7 bases). Germline lookup yields CDR1 SGHVS and CDR2 FNYEAQ. The CDR3 covers 15 residues. Trimming stripped 5 bases from V and 2 bases from J, with 15 bases between. The CDR3 loop is CASSPGAGGQETQYF. CDR3 bases: TGTGCCAGCAGCCCGGGTGCAGGGGGGCAAGAGACCCAGTACTTC.

This sequence joins TRBV6-5 and TRBJ2-7; TRBD2 might be the D (6 bases). The V gene's germline CDR1 is MNHEY and CDR2 SVGAGI. The CDR3 spans 13 residues. Trimming shortened V by 6 bases and J by 3 bases, and 12 bases separated the two germline ends. The CDR3: CASRSEGRYEQYF. The CDR3 DNA sequence: TGTGCCAGCAGATCGGAGGGCCGCTACGAGCAGTACTTC.

The V gene is TRBV11-1, the J gene TRBJ2-7; tentatively, D is TRBD2 (6 bases). From germline, CDR1 is SGHAT and CDR2 FQDESV (reference sequence). The ends were cut back, 2 bases at V and 6 bases at J, with 14 bases in the middle. The CDR3 spans 14 residues. The CDR3 here is CASSLTLAGLEQYF. CDR3 nucleotide sequence: TGTGCCAGCAGCTTAACACTAGCCGGGCTCGAGCAGTACTTC.

The chain combines TRBV6-5 with TRBJ2-7; a possible D gene is TRBD1 (5 bases). The V and J ends lost 2 bases and 2 bases respectively, with 10 bases between them. From germline, CDR1 is MNHEY and CDR2 SVGAGI. This CDR3 region has 14 residues. CDR3 bases: TGTGCCAGCAGTTACGATCCAGGGACCTACGAGCAGTACTTC. Its translation: CASSYDPGTYEQYF.

CDR3 amino acids: CASSSQVMNTEAFF. CDR3 bases: TGTGCCAGCAGTTCACAGGTTATGAACACTGAAGCTTTCTTT. The chain is built from TRBV6-5 and TRBJ1-1; D is possibly TRBD1 (5 bases). V shed 4 bases and J shed 0 bases, with 9 bases lying between them. CDR3 length equals 14 residues. The germline CDR1 and CDR2 sequences are MNHEY and SVGAGI.